The sequence of this TCR beta chain was determined in a study of T cell repertoires in cytomegalovirus infection. Study in general: Recently identified HLA-C-restricted CMV epitopes were among the peptides used. An indication of both CMV infection and matching HLA type came from public TCR beta signatures. Study observations and caveats: Ex vivo responses were dominated by HLA-C-restricted CMV-specific TCR beta clonotypes.

V was clipped by 5 bases and J by 0 bases; unmatched bases: 7. The CDR3 sequence is 17 residues long. CDR1 is LNHNV, CDR2 YYDKDF, per germline (reference sequence). In TCRdb, the reads were re-called with MiXCR into one record per CDR3 protein. The repertoire consists of about 890,000 distinct CDR3 sequences, with around 30% occurring once and the leading ten covering roughly 13%. Of note for this clonotype: Its antigen is not identified.

Source: cultured CD8+ T cells from PBMCs, taken from culture after CMV antigen stimulation. The sequence derives from a human donor in good health (CMV status not recorded). Some clones in this sample may be carry-over from other donors' samples. The chain combines TRBV15 with TRBJ2-5; 12 nucleotides align to TRBD2. The CDR3, as DNA: TGTGCCACCAGCCCACGGACTAGCGGGGAGTACCAAGAGACCCAGTACTTC. As protein: CATSPRTSGEYQETQYF. Looking up the rest from reference TRBV15 and TRBJ2-5 gives the full variable domain: DAMVIQNPRYQVTQFGKPVTLSCSQTLNHNVMYWYQQKSSQAPKLLFHYYDKDFNNEADTPDNFQSRRPNTSFCFLDIRSPGLGDTAMYLCATSPRTSGEYQETQYFGPGTRLLVL.